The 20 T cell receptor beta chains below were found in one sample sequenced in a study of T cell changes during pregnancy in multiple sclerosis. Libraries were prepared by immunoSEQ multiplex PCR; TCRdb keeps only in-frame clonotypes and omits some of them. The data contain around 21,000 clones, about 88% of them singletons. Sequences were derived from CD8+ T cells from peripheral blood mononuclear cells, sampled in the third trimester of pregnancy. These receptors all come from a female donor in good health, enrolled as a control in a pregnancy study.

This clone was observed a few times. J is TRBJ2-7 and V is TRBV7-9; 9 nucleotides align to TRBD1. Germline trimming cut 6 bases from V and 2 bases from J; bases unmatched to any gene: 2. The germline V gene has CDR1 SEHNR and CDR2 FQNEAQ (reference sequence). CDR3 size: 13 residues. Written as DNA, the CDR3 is TGTGCCAGCAGAGGGGACAGGGCCTACGAGCAGTACTTC. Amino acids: CASRGDRAYEQYF.

The CDR3 DNA follows: TGTGCCTGGAAATGGGGAGGGCTCGATGAGCAGTTCTTC. Amino acids: CAWKWGGLDEQFF. The chain recombines TRBV30 with TRBJ2-1, with TRBD2 matching over 7 bases. The germline CDR1 and CDR2 sequences are GTSNPN and SVGIG (reference sequence). Unmatched junction bases numbered 8, after V lost 4 bases and J lost 8 bases. The CDR3 length is 13 residues.

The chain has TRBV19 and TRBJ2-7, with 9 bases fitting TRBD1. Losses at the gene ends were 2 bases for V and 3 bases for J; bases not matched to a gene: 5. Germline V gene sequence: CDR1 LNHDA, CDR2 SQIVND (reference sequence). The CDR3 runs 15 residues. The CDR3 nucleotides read TGTGCCAGTAGTATAAGCGGGACAGGGTACTACGAGCAGTACTTC. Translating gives CASSISGTGYYEQYF.

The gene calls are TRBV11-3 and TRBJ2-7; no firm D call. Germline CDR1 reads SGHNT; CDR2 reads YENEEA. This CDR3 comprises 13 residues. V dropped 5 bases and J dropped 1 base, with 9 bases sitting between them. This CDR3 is CASSPLRSYEQYF. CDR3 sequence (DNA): TGTGCCAGCAGCCCCCTCCGGTCCTACGAGCAGTACTTC.

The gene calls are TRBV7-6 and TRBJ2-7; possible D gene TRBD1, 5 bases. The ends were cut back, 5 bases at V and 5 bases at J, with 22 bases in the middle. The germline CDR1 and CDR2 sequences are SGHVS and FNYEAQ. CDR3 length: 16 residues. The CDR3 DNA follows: TGTGCCAGCAGCCCACAGTTCGGCAGGGCAGCAAACGAGCAGTACTTC. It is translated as CASSPQFGRAANEQYF.

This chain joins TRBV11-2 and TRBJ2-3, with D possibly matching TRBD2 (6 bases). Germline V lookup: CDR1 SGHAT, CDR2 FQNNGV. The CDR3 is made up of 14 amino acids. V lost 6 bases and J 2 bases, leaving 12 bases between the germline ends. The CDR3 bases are TGTGCCAGCAGGCCATTACTAGCCACAGATACGCAGTATTTT. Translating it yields CASRPLLATDTQYF.

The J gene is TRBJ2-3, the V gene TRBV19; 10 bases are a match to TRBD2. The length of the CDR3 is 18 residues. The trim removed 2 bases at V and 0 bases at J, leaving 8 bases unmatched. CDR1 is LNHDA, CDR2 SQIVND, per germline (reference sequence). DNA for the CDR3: TGTGCCAGTAGTATATGGCTAGCGGGAGCCATTAGCACAGATACGCAGTATTTT. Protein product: CASSIWLAGAISTDTQYF.

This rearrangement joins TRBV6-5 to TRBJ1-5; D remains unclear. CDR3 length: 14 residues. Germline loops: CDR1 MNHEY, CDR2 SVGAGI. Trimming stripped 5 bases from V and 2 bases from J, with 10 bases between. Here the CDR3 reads CASSLMIGNQPQHF. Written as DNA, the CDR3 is TGTGCCAGCAGTCTAATGATTGGCAATCAGCCCCAGCATTTT.

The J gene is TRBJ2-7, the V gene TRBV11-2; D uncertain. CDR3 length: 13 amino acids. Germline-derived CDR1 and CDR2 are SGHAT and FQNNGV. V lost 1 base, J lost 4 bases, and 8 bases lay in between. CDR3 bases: TGTGCCAGCAGCTTAGCCCCCTTGTACGAGCAGTACTTC. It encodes CASSLAPLYEQYF.

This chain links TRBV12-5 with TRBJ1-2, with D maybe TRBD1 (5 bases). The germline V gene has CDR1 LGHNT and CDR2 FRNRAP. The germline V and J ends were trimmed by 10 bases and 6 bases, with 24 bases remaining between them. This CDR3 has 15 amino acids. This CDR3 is CATGAGGVSRDGYTF. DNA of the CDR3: TGTGCTACTGGAGCGGGGGGGGTCTCCCGGGATGGCTACACCTTC.

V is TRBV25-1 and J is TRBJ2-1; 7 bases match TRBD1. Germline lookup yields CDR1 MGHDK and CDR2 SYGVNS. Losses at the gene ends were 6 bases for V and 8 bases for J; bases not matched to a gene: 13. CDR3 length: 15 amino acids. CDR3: CASRETGRDFDEQFF. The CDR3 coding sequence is TGTGCCAGCAGGGAGACAGGGAGAGACTTTGATGAGCAGTTCTTC. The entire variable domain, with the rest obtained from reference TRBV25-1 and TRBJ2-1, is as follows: EADIYQTPRYLVIGTGKKITLECSQTMGHDKMYWYQQDPGMELHLIHYSYGVNSTEKGDLSSESTVSRIRTEHFPLTLESARPSHTSQYLCASRETGRDFDEQFFGPGTRLTVL.

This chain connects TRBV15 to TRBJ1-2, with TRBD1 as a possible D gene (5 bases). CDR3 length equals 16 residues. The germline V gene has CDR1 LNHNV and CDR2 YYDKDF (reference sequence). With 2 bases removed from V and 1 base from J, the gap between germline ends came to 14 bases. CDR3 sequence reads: CATSRRQLPVNYGYTF. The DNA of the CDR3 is TGTGCCACCAGCAGAAGACAGCTGCCCGTTAACTATGGCTACACCTTC.

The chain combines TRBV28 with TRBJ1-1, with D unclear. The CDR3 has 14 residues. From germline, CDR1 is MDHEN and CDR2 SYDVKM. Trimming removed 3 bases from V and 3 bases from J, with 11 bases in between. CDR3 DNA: TGTGCCAGCAGTTTCCAGGAGGTGGACACTGAAGCTTTCTTT. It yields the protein CASSFQEVDTEAFF.

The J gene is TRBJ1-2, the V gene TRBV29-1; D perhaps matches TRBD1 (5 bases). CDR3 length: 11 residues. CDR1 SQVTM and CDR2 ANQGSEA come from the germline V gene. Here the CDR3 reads CTIREDYGYTF. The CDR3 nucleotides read TGCACCATCAGGGAGGACTATGGCTACACCTTC.

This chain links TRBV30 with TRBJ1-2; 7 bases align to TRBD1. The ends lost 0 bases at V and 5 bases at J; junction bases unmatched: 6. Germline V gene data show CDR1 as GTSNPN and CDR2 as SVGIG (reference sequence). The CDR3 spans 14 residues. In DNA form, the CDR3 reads TGTGCCTGGAGTGTCGTTCAGGGGGATTATGGCTACACCTTC. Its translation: CAWSVVQGDYGYTF.

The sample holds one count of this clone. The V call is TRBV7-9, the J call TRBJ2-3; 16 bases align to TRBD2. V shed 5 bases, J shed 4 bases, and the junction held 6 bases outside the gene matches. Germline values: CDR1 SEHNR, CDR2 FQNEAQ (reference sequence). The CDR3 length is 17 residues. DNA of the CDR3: TGTGCCAGCAGCCGCGGGACTAGCGGGAGGGCCGCAGATACGCAGTATTTT. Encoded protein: CASSRGTSGRAADTQYF.

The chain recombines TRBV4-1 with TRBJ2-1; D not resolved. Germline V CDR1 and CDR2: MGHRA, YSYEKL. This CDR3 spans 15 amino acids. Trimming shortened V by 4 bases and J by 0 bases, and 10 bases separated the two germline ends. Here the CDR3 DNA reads TGCGCCAGCAGCCTCCACTTAAGCTCCTACAATGAGCAGTTCTTC. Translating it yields CASSLHLSSYNEQFF.

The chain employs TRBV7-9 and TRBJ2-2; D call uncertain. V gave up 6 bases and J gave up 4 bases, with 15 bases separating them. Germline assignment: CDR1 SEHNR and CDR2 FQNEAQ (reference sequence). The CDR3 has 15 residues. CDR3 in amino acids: CASSPSSPGTGELFF. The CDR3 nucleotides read TGTGCCAGCAGTCCATCGTCCCCGGGCACCGGGGAGCTGTTTTTT.

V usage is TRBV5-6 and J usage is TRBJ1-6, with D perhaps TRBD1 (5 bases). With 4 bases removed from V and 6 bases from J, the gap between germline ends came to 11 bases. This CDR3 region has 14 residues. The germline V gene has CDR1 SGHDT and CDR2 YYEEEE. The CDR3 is CASSPRVLNSPLHF. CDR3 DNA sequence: TGTGCCAGCAGCCCCAGGGTCCTTAATTCACCCCTCCACTTT. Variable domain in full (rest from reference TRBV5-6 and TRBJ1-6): DAGVTQSPTHLIKTRGQQVTLRCSPKSGHDTVSWYQQALGQGPQFIFQYYEEEERQRGNFPDRFSGHQFPNYSSELNVNALLLGDSALYLCASSPRVLNSPLHFGNGTRLTVT.

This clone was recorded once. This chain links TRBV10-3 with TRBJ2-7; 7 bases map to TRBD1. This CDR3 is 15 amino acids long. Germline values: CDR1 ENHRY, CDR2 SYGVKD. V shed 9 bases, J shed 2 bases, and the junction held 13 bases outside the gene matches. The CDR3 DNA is TGTGCCATTGGGGGACAGACGAAGACACCCTACGAGCAGTACTTC. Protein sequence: CAIGGQTKTPYEQYF.